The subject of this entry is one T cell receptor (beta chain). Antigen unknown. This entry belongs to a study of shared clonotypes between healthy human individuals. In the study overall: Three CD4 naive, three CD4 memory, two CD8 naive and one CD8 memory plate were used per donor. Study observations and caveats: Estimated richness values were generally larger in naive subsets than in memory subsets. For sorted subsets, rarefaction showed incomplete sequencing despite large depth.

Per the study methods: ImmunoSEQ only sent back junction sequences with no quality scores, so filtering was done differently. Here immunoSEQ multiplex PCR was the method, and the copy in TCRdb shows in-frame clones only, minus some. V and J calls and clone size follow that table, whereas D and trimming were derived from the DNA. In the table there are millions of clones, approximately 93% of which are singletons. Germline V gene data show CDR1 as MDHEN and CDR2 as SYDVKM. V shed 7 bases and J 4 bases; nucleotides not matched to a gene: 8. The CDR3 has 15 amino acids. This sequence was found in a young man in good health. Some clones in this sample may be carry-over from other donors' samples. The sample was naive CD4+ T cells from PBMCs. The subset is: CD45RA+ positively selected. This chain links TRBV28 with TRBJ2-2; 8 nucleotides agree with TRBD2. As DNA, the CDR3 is TGTGCCAGCATGTTGCCCGGGACTAGCACCGGGGAGCTGTTTTTT. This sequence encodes CASMLPGTSTGELFF.